One sample yielded the 5 T cell receptor beta chains listed below, sequenced in a study of cytomegalovirus exposure and HLA in healthy donors. PCR employed 60 Vbeta and 13 Jbeta primers. Data came from immunoSEQ multiplex PCR; TCRdb stores just in-frame clones and leaves some out. The sample includes about 110,000 clones, less than 80% of them seen just once. Sequencing used PBMCs. These receptors originate from a woman in her 30s in good health and CMV-seronegative.

The genes are TRBV9 and TRBJ1-1; D might be TRBD1 (5 bases). Trimming took off 3 bases at V and 4 bases at J, with 19 bases between the two ends. The V gene's germline CDR1 is SGDLS and CDR2 YYNGEE. The CDR3 covers 16 residues. CDR3 DNA sequence: TGTGCCAGCAGCGCACCCACCGGGGGTTCGGGCACTGAAGCTTTCTTT. This sequence encodes CASSAPTGGSGTEAFF.

V is TRBV5-1 and J is TRBJ2-5; TRBD2 is a possible D gene (6 bases). V was pared by 4 bases and J by 2 bases, with 12 bases between. The CDR3 spans 14 residues. Germline CDR1 reads SGHRS; CDR2 reads YFSETQ. In DNA, the CDR3 is TGCGCCAGCAGCCGGGGGACTTTACAAGAGACCCAGTACTTC. The encoded protein is CASSRGTLQETQYF.

The chain has TRBV27 and TRBJ1-2; D is perhaps TRBD1 (6 bases). This CDR3 has 14 amino acids. Germline V gives CDR1 MNHEY, CDR2 SMNVEV (reference sequence). V was pared by 3 bases and J by 0 bases, with 8 bases between. The CDR3 spells CASSFGGANYGYTF. The CDR3 DNA reads TGTGCCAGCAGTTTTGGGGGCGCTAACTATGGCTACACCTTC.

The J gene is TRBJ2-5, the V gene TRBV4-1; 7 bases agree with TRBD2. CDR1 and CDR2 from the germline V gene are MGHRA and YSYEKL. Trimming took 4 bases from V and 4 from J; bases not matched to a gene: 6. The CDR3 consists of 14 residues. The DNA of the CDR3 is TGCGCCAGCAGCCTGCGGGAGAATGGAGAGACCCAGTACTTC. Translated: CASSLRENGETQYF.

J is TRBJ2-7 and V is TRBV28; 9 nucleotides line up with TRBD1. There are 14 residues in the CDR3. CDR1 MDHEN and CDR2 SYDVKM come from the germline V gene. With 10 bases clipped from V and 6 bases from J, the junction kept 13 bases outside the gene matches. The CDR3 DNA reads as TGTGCCACCCACGTAACAGGGGGCAGGGTCGAGCAGTACTTC. Amino acid sequence: CATHVTGGRVEQYF. Filled out from reference TRBV28 and TRBJ2-7, the complete variable domain reads DVKVTQSSRYLVKRTGEKVFLECVQDMDHENMFWYRQDPGLGLRLIYFSYDVKMKEKGDIPEGYSVSREKKERFSLILESASTNQTSMYLCATHVTGGRVEQYFGPGTRLTVT.